The 5 T cell receptor beta chains listed next were all sequenced from one sample in a study of cytomegalovirus exposure and HLA in healthy donors. The PCR was carried out with 60 Vbeta primers and 13 Jbeta primers. The assay was immunoSEQ multiplex PCR, and TCRdb's table has in-frame clones only and misses some. This table has more than 85,000 clones, 70% to 80% appearing once. Sequencing was carried out using PBMCs. Receptors were obtained from a young woman in good health and CMV-seropositive.

The chain combines TRBV7-7 with TRBJ2-2; the match to TRBD1 covers 7 bases. The V and J ends lost 5 bases and 5 bases, in that order; junction bases with no gene match: 8. The CDR3 contains 15 residues. The germline CDR1 and CDR2 sequences are SSHAT and FNYEAQ (reference sequence). The CDR3 nucleotides read TGTGCCAGCAGCCCACGGACAGGCGGTACCGGGGAGCTGTTTTTT. Its protein is CASSPRTGGTGELFF.

This clone showed up just once. This chain links TRBV28 with TRBJ1-2; maybe TRBD1 (5 bases). CDR3 length equals 11 residues. The germline V and J ends were trimmed by 6 bases and 11 bases, with 13 bases remaining between them. Germline loops: CDR1 MDHEN, CDR2 SYDVKM. DNA of the CDR3: TGTGCCAGCAGGACGACAGTATATTACACCTTC. Protein sequence: CASRTTVYYTF.

With regard to this clone: Germline and junction disagree at one end, which may indicate a read error. The rearrangement uses TRBV4-3 and TRBJ1-5, with TRBD1 as a possible D gene (5 bases). The CDR3 spans 15 residues. Germline CDR1 is LGHNA and CDR2 is YSLEER. CDR3 coding DNA: TGCGCCGGCAGCCAAGAAGGCGGGGCGGGCCAGCCCCAGCATTTT. This translates into CAGSQEGGAGQPQHF.

The gene calls are TRBV11-2 and TRBJ2-1, with D unresolved. The CDR3 consists of 13 residues. Germline V gene data show CDR1 as SGHAT and CDR2 as FQNNGV. The V end was cut by 4 bases, the J end by 9 bases, with 13 bases between. The CDR3: CASSSRLPGEQFF. The DNA of the CDR3 is TGTGCCAGCAGCTCTCGACTTCCGGGTGAGCAGTTCTTC.

J is TRBJ2-2 and V is TRBV28; D is uncertain. Germline V lookup: CDR1 MDHEN, CDR2 SYDVKM. The CDR3 sequence is 12 residues long. With 0 bases removed from V and 9 bases from J, the gap between germline ends came to 5 bases. DNA of the CDR3: TGTGCCAGCAGTTTATGGAGTAGGGAGCTGTTTTTT. Translating it yields CASSLWSRELFF.